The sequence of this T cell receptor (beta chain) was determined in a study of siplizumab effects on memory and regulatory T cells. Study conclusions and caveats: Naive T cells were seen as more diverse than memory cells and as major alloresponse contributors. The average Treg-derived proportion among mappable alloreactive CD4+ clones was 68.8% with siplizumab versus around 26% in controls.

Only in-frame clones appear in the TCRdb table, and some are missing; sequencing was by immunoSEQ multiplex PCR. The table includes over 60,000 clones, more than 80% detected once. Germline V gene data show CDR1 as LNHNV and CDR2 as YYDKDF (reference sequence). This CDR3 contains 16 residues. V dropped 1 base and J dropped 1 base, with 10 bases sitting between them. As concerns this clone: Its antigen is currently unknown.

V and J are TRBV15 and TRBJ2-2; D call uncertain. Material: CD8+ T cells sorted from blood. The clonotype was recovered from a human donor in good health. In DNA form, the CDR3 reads TGTGCCACCAGCAGAGGGCCGACATTGAACACCGGGGAGCTGTTTTTT. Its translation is CATSRGPTLNTGELFF. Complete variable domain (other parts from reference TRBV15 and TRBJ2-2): DAMVIQNPRYQVTQFGKPVTLSCSQTLNHNVMYWYQQKSSQAPKLLFHYYDKDFNNEADTPDNFQSRRPNTSFCFLDIRSPGLGDTAMYLCATSRGPTLNTGELFFGEGSRLTVL.